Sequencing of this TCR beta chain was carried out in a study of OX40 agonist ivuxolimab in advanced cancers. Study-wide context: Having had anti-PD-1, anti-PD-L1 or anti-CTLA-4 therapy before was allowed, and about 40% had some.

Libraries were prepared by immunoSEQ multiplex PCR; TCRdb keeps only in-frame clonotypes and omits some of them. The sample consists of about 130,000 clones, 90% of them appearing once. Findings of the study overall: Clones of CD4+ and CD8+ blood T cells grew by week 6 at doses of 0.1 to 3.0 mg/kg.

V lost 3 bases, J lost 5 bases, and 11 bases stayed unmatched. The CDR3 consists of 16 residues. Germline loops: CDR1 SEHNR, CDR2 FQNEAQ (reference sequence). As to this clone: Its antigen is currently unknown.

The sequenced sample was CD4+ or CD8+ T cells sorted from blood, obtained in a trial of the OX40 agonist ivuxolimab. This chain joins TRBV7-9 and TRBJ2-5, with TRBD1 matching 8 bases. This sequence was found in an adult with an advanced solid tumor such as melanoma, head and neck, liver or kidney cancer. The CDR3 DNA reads TGTGCCAGCAGCTTCCGAAACCAGGGGGCTAGGGAGACCCAGTACTTC. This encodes CASSFRNQGARETQYF.